The 13 T cell receptor beta chains in this list originate from one sample, sequenced in a study of blood T cell repertoires in COVID-19. TCRdb's copy holds only in-frame clones and misses some; the assay was immunoSEQ multiplex PCR. The sample shows approximately 61,000 clones, approximately 86% of them seen only once. The sequenced material came from peripheral blood. The receptors come from a man aged 65 to 85 with acute or convalescent COVID-19.

This clone was detected a few times. V gene TRBV6-6 combines with J gene TRBJ2-5; TRBD2 matches at 7 bases. The J segment lost 5 bases and the V segment lost 6 bases, leaving 9 bases of the junction unmatched. This CDR3 spans 14 amino acids. In germline, CDR1 is MNHNY, CDR2 SVGAGI (reference sequence). CDR3 coding DNA: TGTGCCAGCAGCTCTCCGGGGGGAGCGGAGACCCAGTACTTC. Residues: CASSSPGGAETQYF.

This clone was picked up one time. This rearrangement joins TRBV28 to TRBJ1-3; 7 nucleotides align to TRBD1. After removal of 2 bases from V and 0 bases from J, the junction contained 4 bases not matched to a gene. CDR1 and CDR2 (germline): MDHEN, SYDVKM. This CDR3 is 16 amino acids long. CDR3 coding DNA: TGTGCCAGCAGTTTAGGACAGGCGAACTCTGGAAACACCATATATTTT. Residues: CASSLGQANSGNTIYF. The variable domain in full, with the rest retrieved from reference TRBV28 and TRBJ1-3, is DVKVTQSSRYLVKRTGEKVFLECVQDMDHENMFWYRQDPGLGLRLIYFSYDVKMKEKGDIPEGYSVSREKKERFSLILESASTNQTSMYLCASSLGQANSGNTIYFGEGSWLTVV.

The chain recombines TRBV5-1 with TRBJ1-1; D gene uncertain. V lost 0 bases and J 2 bases, leaving 11 bases between the germline ends. The CDR3 totals 15 residues. From germline, CDR1 is SGHRS and CDR2 YFSETQ. The chain's CDR3 is CASSLGQGGNTEAFF. The CDR3 bases are TGCGCCAGCAGCTTGGGACAAGGTGGAAACACTGAAGCTTTCTTT.

The V call is TRBV7-3, the J call TRBJ2-1, with 15 bases that match TRBD2. Per the germline V gene, CDR1 is SGHTA and CDR2 is FQGTGA. The CDR3 length is 16 residues. The J segment lost 8 bases and the V segment lost 5 bases, leaving 7 bases of the junction unmatched. The DNA of the CDR3 is TGTGCCAGCAGCGTCGAAGGGACTAGCGGGGGGTATGAGCAGTTCTTC. Translating it yields CASSVEGTSGGYEQFF.

The chain recombines TRBV18 with TRBJ1-1, with D unresolved. With 3 bases removed from V and 8 bases from J, the gap between germline ends came to 10 bases. Germline V gene data show CDR1 as KGHSH and CDR2 as LQKENI. There are 12 residues in the CDR3. CDR3 region: CASSPSREEAFF. CDR3 in DNA: TGTGCCAGCTCACCCTCACGGGAAGAAGCTTTCTTT.

The chain carries TRBV20-1 and TRBJ2-2, with D possibly matching TRBD1 (5 bases). The CDR3 extends over 14 amino acids. The V gene's germline CDR1 is DFQATT and CDR2 SNEGSKA (reference sequence). The ends were cut back, 3 bases at V and 4 bases at J, with 12 bases in the middle. The CDR3: CSASAGSGTGELFF. As DNA, the CDR3 is TGCAGTGCTAGTGCAGGGTCGGGCACCGGGGAGCTGTTTTTT.

The CDR3 sequence is CASSSSGGEQYF. Written as DNA, the CDR3 is TGTGCCAGCAGCTCCTCGGGGGGCGAGCAGTACTTC. The J gene is TRBJ2-7, the V gene TRBV5-6, with 7 bases that match TRBD2. The V gene's germline CDR1 is SGHDT and CDR2 YYEEEE. The CDR3 contains 12 residues. V was clipped by 3 bases and J by 6 bases; unmatched bases: 3. Combining the CDR3 with reference TRBV5-6 and TRBJ2-7 gives the whole variable domain DAGVTQSPTHLIKTRGQQVTLRCSPKSGHDTVSWYQQALGQGPQFIFQYYEEEERQRGNFPDRFSGHQFPNYSSELNVNALLLGDSALYLCASSSSGGEQYFGPGTRLTVT.

This clone was counted only a few times. The chain joins TRBV5-4 to TRBJ2-7; 8 nucleotides match TRBD1. Germline lookup yields CDR1 SGHNT and CDR2 YYREEE (reference sequence). The length of the CDR3 is 15 residues. After removal of 4 bases from V and 3 bases from J, the junction contained 9 bases not matched to a gene. CDR3 region: CASSTGTGPYYEQYF. DNA of the CDR3: TGTGCCAGCAGCACCGGGACAGGACCCTACTACGAGCAGTACTTC.

The sample holds one count of this clone. V is TRBV19 and J is TRBJ2-5, with 9 nucleotides matching TRBD2. The CDR3 length is 14 residues. CDR1 and CDR2 from the germline V gene are LNHDA and SQIVND (reference sequence). J was trimmed by 6 bases and V by 3 bases; bases with no gene match: 5. CDR3 sequence (DNA): TGTGCCAGTAGTATGAATAGCGGGGGAAAGACCCAGTACTTC. This sequence encodes CASSMNSGGKTQYF.

This sequence joins TRBV3-1 (or the pseudogene TRBV3-2) and TRBJ2-7; 10 bases agree with TRBD2. Germline CDR1 is LGHDT and CDR2 is YNNKEL (reference sequence). With V trimmed by 0 bases and J by 5 bases, 10 bases remained unmatched. The CDR3 contains 17 residues. The CDR3 DNA is TGTGCCAGCAGCCAAGATAGCTGGGCTAGCGGGGGAAACGAGCAGTACTTC. Encoded protein: CASSQDSWASGGNEQYF.

The genes are TRBV5-5 and TRBJ1-1; tentatively, D is TRBD1 (6 bases). Looked up from germline, CDR1 is SGHKS and CDR2 is YYEKEE (reference sequence). Trimming stripped 0 bases from V and 8 bases from J, with 11 bases between. This CDR3 comprises 13 residues. CDR3 DNA sequence: TGTGCCAGCAGCTTGGGGTGGGGGGGCGAAGCTTTCTTT. Translation gives CASSLGWGGEAFF.

The chain recombines TRBV10-3 with TRBJ2-1; 9 bases map to TRBD1. Germline V lookup: CDR1 ENHRY, CDR2 SYGVKD. V lost 6 bases, J lost 8 bases, and 2 bases stayed unmatched. The CDR3 has 12 amino acids. In DNA form, the CDR3 reads TGTGCCATCAGCAGGACAGGGGATGAGCAGTTCTTC. Amino acid sequence: CAISRTGDEQFF.

Comment on this clone: One junction end disagrees with the germline gene, perhaps due to a read error. The chain combines TRBV7-7 with TRBJ2-7, with D perhaps matching TRBD2 (5 bases). Germline assignment: CDR1 SSHAT and CDR2 FNYEAQ (reference sequence). The CDR3 is 14 residues long. CDR3 residues: CASSLSGLSYEQYF. CDR3 sequence (DNA): TGTGCTAGCAGCTTAAGCGGACTCTCCTACGAGCAGTACTTC.